The entry below gives a single TCR beta chain sequence along with its context. What it recognizes is unknown. Germline V CDR1 and CDR2: MGHDK, SYGVNS. V was pared by 2 bases and J by 0 bases, with 5 bases between. The CDR3 is 15 amino acids. This sample was included in a study of cytotoxic CD8 clonotypes in ibrutinib-treated CLL. Findings and caveats of the study: Baseline clonality was higher than in age-matched healthy donors and moved in step with circulating CD8+ T-cell counts.

A 1 in 200,000 to 1 in 1 million T cell depth was the sequencing target. Some clones are missing from TCRdb's copy, which holds only in-frame ones; the method was immunoSEQ multiplex PCR. The sample holds roughly 100,000 clones, 70% to 80% seen once. The receptor was isolated from a human donor with chronic lymphocytic leukemia. The gene calls are TRBV25-1 and TRBJ1-6, with D tentatively TRBD1 (5 bases). The sequences come from PBMCs, collected after 12 months of ibrutinib treatment. CDR3 nucleotides: TGTGCCAGCAGTGAAGACAGCTCCTATAATTCACCCCTCCACTTT. Protein product: CASSEDSSYNSPLHF. The whole variable domain, remainder taken from reference TRBV25-1 and TRBJ1-6, is EADIYQTPRYLVIGTGKKITLECSQTMGHDKMYWYQQDPGMELHLIHYSYGVNSTEKGDLSSESTVSRIRTEHFPLTLESARPSHTSQYLCASSEDSSYNSPLHFGNGTRLTVT.